One and the same sample provided the 6 T cell receptor beta chains below, sequenced in a study of blood T cell repertoires in COVID-19. Profiling relied on immunoSEQ multiplex PCR, and the TCRdb table lists in-frame clones only, not all of them. The table shows about 180,000 clones, with around 85% occurring only once. Sequencing used PBMCs or T cells enriched from blood (not recorded which). These receptors were collected from a man aged 35 to 55 who had recovered from COVID-19.

The V call is TRBV27, the J call TRBJ1-1; a possible D gene is TRBD1 (6 bases). V was trimmed by 4 bases and J by 2 bases, leaving 11 bases between them. Per germline, CDR1 MNHEY and CDR2 SMNVEV (reference sequence). This CDR3 contains 14 residues. CDR3 loop: CASSSGHLNTEAFF. Written as DNA, the CDR3 is TGTGCCAGCAGTTCGGGACACCTCAACACTGAAGCTTTCTTT.

The chain links TRBV29-1 to TRBJ2-2; 7 positions match TRBD2. The CDR3 runs to 14 residues. Per germline, CDR1 SQVTM and CDR2 ANQGSEA. Trimming at V came to 5 bases and at J to 6 bases, leaving 9 bases not matched to a gene. The CDR3 bases are TGCAGCGTTAAAGCCAGCGGGGAGTCCGGGGAGCTGTTTTTT. Protein: CSVKASGESGELFF.

The chain uses TRBV7-6 and TRBJ2-1, with 8 bases lining up with TRBD1. V was clipped by 8 bases and J by 9 bases; unmatched bases: 3. The CDR3 covers 11 residues. Germline assignment: CDR1 SGHVS and CDR2 FNYEAQ. This chain's CDR3 is CASDRGPEQFF. CDR3 in DNA: TGTGCCAGCGACAGGGGCCCTGAGCAGTTCTTC.

The rearrangement joins TRBV18 to TRBJ1-2; D is ambiguous. The CDR3 loop spans 14 amino acids. Germline V gene lookup returns CDR1 KGHSH and CDR2 LQKENI. Trimming shortened V by 3 bases and J by 7 bases, and 15 bases separated the two germline ends. The CDR3 loop reads CASSPPTGVGGYTF. In nucleotides, the CDR3 is TGTGCCAGCTCACCCCCGACGGGTGTCGGTGGCTACACCTTC.

V is TRBV10-1 and J is TRBJ1-6; 10 nucleotides line up with TRBD1. The ends lost 3 bases at V and 6 bases at J; junction bases unmatched: 2. Germline V lookup: CDR1 WNHNN, CDR2 SYGVQD (reference sequence). The CDR3 is 15 residues long. The CDR3 here is CASSEGQGVNSPLHF. In nucleotides, the CDR3 is TGCGCCAGCAGTGAAGGACAGGGGGTTAATTCACCCCTCCACTTT.

DNA for the CDR3: TGTGCCTGCTCCTCTATTACAGGGCCCACCGGGGAGCTGTTTTTT. It yields the protein CACSSITGPTGELFF. The chain recombines TRBV30 with TRBJ2-2, with D perhaps TRBD1 (6 bases). The germline V and J ends were trimmed by 6 bases and 4 bases, with 18 bases remaining between them. The CDR3 covers 15 residues. Germline CDR1 and CDR2: GTSNPN and SVGIG (reference sequence).